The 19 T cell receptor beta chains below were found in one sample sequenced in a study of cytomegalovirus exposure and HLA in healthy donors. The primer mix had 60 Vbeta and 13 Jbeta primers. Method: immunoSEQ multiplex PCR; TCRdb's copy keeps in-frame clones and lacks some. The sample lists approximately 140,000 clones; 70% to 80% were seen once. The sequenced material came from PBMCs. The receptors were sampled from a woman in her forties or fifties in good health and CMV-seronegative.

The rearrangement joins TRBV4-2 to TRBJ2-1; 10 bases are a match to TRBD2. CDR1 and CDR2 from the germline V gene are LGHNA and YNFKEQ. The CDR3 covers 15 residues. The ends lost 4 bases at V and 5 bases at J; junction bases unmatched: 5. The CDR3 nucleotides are TGTGCCAGCAGCCTGCTAGCGGGAGTGAACAATGAGCAGTTCTTC. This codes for CASSLLAGVNNEQFF.

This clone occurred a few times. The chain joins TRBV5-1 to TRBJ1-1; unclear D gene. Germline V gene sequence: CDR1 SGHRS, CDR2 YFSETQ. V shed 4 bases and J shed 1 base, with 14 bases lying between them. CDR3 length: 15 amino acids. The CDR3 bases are TGCGCCAGCAGCCCCGTCCAGATCAGGAACACTGAAGCTTTCTTT. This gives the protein CASSPVQIRNTEAFF.

CDR3 in amino acids: CASSVVLAGAGELFF. CDR3 DNA: TGTGCCAGCAGCGTAGTACTAGCGGGAGCCGGGGAGCTGTTTTTT. The chain is built from TRBV9 and TRBJ2-2; 11 bases line up with TRBD2. Looked up from germline, CDR1 is SGDLS and CDR2 is YYNGEE. The V gene end was trimmed by 0 bases and the J gene end by 6 bases; junction bases not matched to a gene: 1. CDR3 length: 15 amino acids.

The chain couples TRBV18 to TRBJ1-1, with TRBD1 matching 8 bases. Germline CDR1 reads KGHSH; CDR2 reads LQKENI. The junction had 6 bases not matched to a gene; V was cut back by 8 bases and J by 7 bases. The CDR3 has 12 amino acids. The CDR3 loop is CASGDRGVEAFF. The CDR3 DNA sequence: TGTGCCAGCGGCGACAGGGGAGTTGAAGCTTTCTTT. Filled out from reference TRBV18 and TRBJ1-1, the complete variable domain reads NAGVMQNPRHLVRRRGQEARLRCSPMKGHSHVYWYRQLPEEGLKFMVYLQKENIIDESGMPKERFSAEFPKEGPSILRIQQVVRGDSAAYFCASGDRGVEAFFGQGTRLTVV.

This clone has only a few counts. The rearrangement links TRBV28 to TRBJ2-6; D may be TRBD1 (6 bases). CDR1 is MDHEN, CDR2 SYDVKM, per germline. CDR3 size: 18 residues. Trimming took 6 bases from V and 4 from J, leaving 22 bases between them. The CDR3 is CASSPGQLLPSGANVLTF. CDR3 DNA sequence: TGTGCCAGCAGCCCCGGACAGCTATTGCCATCCGGGGCCAACGTCCTGACTTTC.

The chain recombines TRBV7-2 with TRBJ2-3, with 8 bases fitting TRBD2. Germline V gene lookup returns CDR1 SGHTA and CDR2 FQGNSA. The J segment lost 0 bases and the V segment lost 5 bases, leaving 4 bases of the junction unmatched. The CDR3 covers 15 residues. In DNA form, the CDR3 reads TGTGCCAGCAGCATTAGCGGGGCTAGCACAGATACGCAGTATTTT. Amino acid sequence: CASSISGASTDTQYF.

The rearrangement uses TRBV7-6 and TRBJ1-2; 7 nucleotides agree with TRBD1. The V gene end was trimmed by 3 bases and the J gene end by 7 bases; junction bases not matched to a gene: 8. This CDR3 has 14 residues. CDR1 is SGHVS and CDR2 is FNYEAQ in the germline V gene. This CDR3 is CASSLTDRAAGYTF. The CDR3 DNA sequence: TGTGCCAGCAGCTTGACAGACAGGGCTGCTGGCTACACCTTC.

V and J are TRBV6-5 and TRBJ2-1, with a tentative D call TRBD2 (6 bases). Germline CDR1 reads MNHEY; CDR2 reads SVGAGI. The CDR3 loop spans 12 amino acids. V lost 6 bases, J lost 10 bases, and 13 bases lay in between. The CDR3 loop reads CASSRLGQEQFF. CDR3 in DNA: TGTGCCAGCAGCCGACTAGGCCAAGAGCAGTTCTTC.

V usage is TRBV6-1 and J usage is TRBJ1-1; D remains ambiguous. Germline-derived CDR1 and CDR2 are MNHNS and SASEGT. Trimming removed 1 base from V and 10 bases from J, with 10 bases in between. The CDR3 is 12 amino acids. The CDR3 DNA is TGTGCCAGCAGTGAAGTTGTCAGGTCAGCTTTCTTT. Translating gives CASSEVVRSAFF.

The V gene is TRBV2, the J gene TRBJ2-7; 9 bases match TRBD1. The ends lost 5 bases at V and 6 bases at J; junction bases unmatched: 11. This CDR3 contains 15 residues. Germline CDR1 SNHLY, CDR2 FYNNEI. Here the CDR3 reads CASSPGQGIESEQYV. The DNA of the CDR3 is TGTGCCAGCAGTCCCGGACAGGGGATAGAATCCGAGCAGTACGTC.

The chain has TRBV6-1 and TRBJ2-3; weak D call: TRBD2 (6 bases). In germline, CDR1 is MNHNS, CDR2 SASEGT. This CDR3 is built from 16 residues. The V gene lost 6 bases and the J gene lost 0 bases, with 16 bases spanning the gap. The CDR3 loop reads CASRESPGSSTDTQYF. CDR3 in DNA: TGTGCCAGCAGAGAATCGCCCGGGAGTAGCACAGATACGCAGTATTTT.

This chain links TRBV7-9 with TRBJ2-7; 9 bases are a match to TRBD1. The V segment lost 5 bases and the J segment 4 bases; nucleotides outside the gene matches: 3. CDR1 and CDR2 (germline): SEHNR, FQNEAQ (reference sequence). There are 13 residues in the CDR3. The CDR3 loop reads CASSPGQGYEQYF. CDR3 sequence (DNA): TGTGCCAGCAGCCCAGGACAGGGGTACGAGCAGTACTTC.

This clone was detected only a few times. CDR3 bases: TGCGCCAGCAGCCAAGATCTAGCCAGGGAGGTAGGCGAGCAGTACTTC. Amino acid sequence: CASSQDLAREVGEQYF. The V and J genes are TRBV4-3 and TRBJ2-7, with D maybe TRBD2 (6 bases). V dropped 0 bases and J dropped 6 bases, with 18 bases sitting between them. Germline loops: CDR1 LGHNA, CDR2 YSLEER. The CDR3 covers 16 residues.

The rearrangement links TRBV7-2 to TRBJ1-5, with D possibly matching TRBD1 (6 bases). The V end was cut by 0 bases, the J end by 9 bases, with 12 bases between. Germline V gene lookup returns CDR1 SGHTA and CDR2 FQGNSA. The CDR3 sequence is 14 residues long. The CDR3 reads CASSLAGGERPQHF. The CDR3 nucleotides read TGTGCCAGCAGCTTAGCAGGGGGTGAACGGCCCCAGCATTTT.

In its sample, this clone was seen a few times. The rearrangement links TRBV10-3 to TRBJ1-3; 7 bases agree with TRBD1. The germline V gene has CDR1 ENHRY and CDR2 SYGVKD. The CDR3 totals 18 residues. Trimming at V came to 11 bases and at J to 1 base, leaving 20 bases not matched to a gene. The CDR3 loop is CAPRQGRRKNESGNTIYF. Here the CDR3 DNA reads TGTGCCCCCAGACAGGGTCGGCGGAAAAATGAGTCTGGAAACACCATATATTTT.

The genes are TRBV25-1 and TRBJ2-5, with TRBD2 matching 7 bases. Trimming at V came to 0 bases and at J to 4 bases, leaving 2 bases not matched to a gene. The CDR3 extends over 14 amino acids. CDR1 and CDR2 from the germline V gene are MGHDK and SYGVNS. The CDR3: CASSEYTGGETQYF. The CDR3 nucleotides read TGTGCCAGCAGTGAATATACGGGGGGAGAGACCCAGTACTTC.

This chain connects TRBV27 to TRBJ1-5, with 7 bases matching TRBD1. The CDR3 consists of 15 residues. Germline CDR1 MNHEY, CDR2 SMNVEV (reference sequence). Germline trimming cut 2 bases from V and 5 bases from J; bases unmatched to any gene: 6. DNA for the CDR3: TGTGCCAGCAGTTTAGGCGGCAGGGGGGATCAGCCCCAGCATTTT. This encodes CASSLGGRGDQPQHF.

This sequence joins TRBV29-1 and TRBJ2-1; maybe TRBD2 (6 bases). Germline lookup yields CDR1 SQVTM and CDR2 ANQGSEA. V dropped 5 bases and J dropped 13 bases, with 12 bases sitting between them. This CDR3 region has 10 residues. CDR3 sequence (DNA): TGCAGCGTTATTGTGGGAGGTCAGTTCTTC. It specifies CSVIVGGQFF.

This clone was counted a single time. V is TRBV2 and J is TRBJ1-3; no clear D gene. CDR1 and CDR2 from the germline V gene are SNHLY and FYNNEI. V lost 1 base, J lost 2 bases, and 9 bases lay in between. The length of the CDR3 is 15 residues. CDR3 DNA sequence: TGTGCCAGCAGTGAAGAGGGAGGGCCTGGAAACACCATATATTTT. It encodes CASSEEGGPGNTIYF.